The rows below give T cell receptor beta chains drawn from one sample of a study of beta chain features in type 1 diabetes. Sequenced by immunoSEQ multiplex PCR; TCRdb stores in-frame clones only, minus some. The sample includes about 160,000 clones, 10% to 13% of them seen just once. Sequenced material: central memory CD4+ T cells from blood. These receptors came from a man aged 25-40 years with type 1 diabetes. Both conserved end residues are part of each CDR3. The D gene is left open where the match is weak. Clone size is not always given. Where it is, it says once, few, many or a class for expanded clones.

TRBV30	few	NA	TRBJ2-5	CAWSRGETQYF	TGTGCCTGGAGCAGAGGTGAGACCCAGTACTTC
TRBV29-1	few	TRBD1	TRBJ1-5	CSVESMGQSSGPQHF	TGCAGCGTTGAGTCAATGGGACAGAGCAGCGGGCCCCAGCATTTT
TRBV4-2	few	NA	TRBJ1-2	CASSPTDIAYGYTF	TGTGCCAGCAGCCCGACAGATATAGCCTATGGCTACACCTTC
TRBV28	few	TRBD2	TRBJ2-7	CASSPNGGGRQQYF	TGTGCCAGCAGTCCTAACGGGGGGGGGCGACAGCAGTACTTC
TRBV30	NA	TRBD2	TRBJ2-3	CAWSGGLTSGGTDTQYF	TGTGCCTGGAGTGGTGGGTTGACTAGCGGCGGCACAGATACGCAGTATTTT
TRBV19	few	NA	TRBJ1-2	CASSPRGQLNYGYTF	TGTGCCAGTAGTCCCCGCGGGCAGCTCAACTATGGCTACACCTTC
TRBV25-1	NA	TRBD1	TRBJ1-4	CASRRTGGTNEKLFF	TGTGCCAGCAGGCGAACAGGGGGAACTAATGAAAAACTGTTTTTT
TRBV7-3	NA	NA	TRBJ2-3	CASSPHSGASDTQYF	TGTGCCAGCAGCCCCCATTCGGGAGCATCAGATACGCAGTATTTT
TRBV15	NA	NA	TRBJ2-3	CATSRGHSTDTQYF	TGTGCCACCAGCCGGGGACACAGCACAGATACGCAGTATTTT
TRBV9	few	TRBD1	TRBJ2-7	CASSVEGQGSYEQYF	TGTGCCAGCAGCGTAGAGGGACAGGGCTCCTACGAGCAGTACTTC
TRBV7-2	NA	NA	TRBJ1-2	CASSLASGDLYGYTF	TGTGCCAGCAGCTTAGCGTCAGGGGACCTCTATGGCTACACCTTC
TRBV5-1	few	TRBD1	TRBJ1-1	CASSLVGQAAGAEAFF	TGCGCCAGCAGCTTGGTGGGACAGGCCGCGGGGGCTGAAGCTTTCTTT
TRBV18	NA	TRBD1	TRBJ2-6	CASSGTGGPGANVLTF	TGTGCCAGCTCAGGGACAGGGGGCCCTGGGGCCAACGTCCTGACTTTC
TRBV29-1	NA	TRBD1	TRBJ1-2	CSSQGASGYTF	TGCAGCTCCCAGGGGGCGTCTGGCTACACCTTC
TRBV19	many	NA	TRBJ2-1	CASTRNRDNEQFF	TGTGCCAGTACCAGGAACAGGGACAATGAGCAGTTCTTC
TRBV20-1	NA	NA	TRBJ2-5	CSAWTTETQYF	TGCAGTGCGTGGACTACAGAGACCCAGTACTTC
TRBV29-1	few	NA	TRBJ1-1	CSVTPVNTEAFF	TGCAGCGTAACACCTGTGAACACTGAAGCTTTCTTT
TRBV28	NA	NA	TRBJ2-2	CASSFRVAGELFF	TGTGCCAGCAGCTTTCGGGTCGCCGGGGAGCTGTTTTTT
TRBV28	NA	NA	TRBJ2-6	CASRNPGLRGYSGANVLTF	TGTGCCAGCAGGAACCCGGGTCTTAGGGGGTACTCTGGGGCCAACGTCCTGACTTTC
TRBV5-1	NA	NA	TRBJ2-1	CASSFNSGRYNEQFF	TGCGCCAGCAGCTTCAATAGCGGACGATACAATGAGCAGTTCTTC
TRBV5-5	NA	NA	TRBJ2-2	CASSHEGGRANTGELFF	TGTGCCAGCAGCCACGAAGGAGGGCGGGCGAACACCGGGGAGCTGTTTTTT
TRBV6-6	NA	TRBD1	TRBJ2-3	CASRGGQGTDTQYF	TGTGCCAGCAGGGGCGGACAGGGCACAGATACGCAGTATTTT
TRBV27	few	NA	TRBJ2-7	CASSLVGQGGEQYF	TGTGCCAGCAGTTTGGTGGGGCAGGGCGGCGAGCAGTACTTC
TRBV28	NA	TRBD1	TRBJ1-1	CASSLLGQGYTEAFF	TGTGCCAGCAGTTTGCTCGGACAGGGTTACACTGAAGCTTTCTTT
TRBV6-5	few	NA	TRBJ1-1	CASGRDSYSGAFF	TGTGCCAGCGGACGGGACTCCTATTCAGGGGCTTTCTTT
TRBV18	NA	TRBD2	TRBJ2-3	CASSDRSSNGRASTDTQYF	TGTGCCAGCTCGGACCGCTCCTCAAACGGGAGGGCCAGCACAGATACGCAGTATTTT
TRBV30	NA	NA	TRBJ2-6	CAWVLSGANVLTF	TGTGCCTGGGTTCTATCCGGGGCCAACGTCCTGACTTTC
TRBV30	NA	NA	TRBJ1-2	CAWSYRFNGYTF	TGTGCCTGGAGTTACAGGTTCAATGGCTACACCTTC
TRBV15	NA	NA	TRBJ2-3	CATSRVVAGTDTQYF	TGTGCCACCAGCAGAGTCGTAGCGGGCACAGATACGCAGTATTTT
TRBV5-1	few	TRBD1	TRBJ2-7	CASSFLDRAEQYF	TGCGCCAGCAGCTTCCTGGACAGGGCCGAGCAGTACTTC
TRBV7-9	NA	TRBD1	TRBJ2-2	CASSLISGTANTGELFF	TGTGCCAGCAGCTTGATCTCCGGGACAGCGAACACCGGGGAGCTGTTTTTT